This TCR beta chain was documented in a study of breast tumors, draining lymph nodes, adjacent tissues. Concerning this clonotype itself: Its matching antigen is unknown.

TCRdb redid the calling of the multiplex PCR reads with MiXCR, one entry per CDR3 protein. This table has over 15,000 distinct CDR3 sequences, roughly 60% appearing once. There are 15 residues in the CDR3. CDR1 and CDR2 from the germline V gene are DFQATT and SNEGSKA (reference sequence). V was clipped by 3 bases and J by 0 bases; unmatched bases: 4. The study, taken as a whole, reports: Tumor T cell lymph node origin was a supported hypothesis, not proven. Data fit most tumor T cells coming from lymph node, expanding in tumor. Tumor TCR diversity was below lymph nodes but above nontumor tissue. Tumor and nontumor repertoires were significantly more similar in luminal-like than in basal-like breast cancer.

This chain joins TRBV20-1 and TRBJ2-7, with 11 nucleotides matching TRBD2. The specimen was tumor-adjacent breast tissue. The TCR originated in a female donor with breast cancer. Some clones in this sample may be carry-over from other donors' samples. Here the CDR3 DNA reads TGCAGTGCTAGTACTAGCGGGGGATCCTCCTACGAGCAGTACTTC. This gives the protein CSASTSGGSSYEQYF.